Shown below are 19 T cell receptor beta chains from a single sample sequenced in a study of cytomegalovirus exposure and HLA in healthy donors. A multiplex PCR was run with 60 Vbeta primers and 13 Jbeta primers. Assay: immunoSEQ multiplex PCR; the TCRdb copy retains only in-frame clones and omits some. Of around 210,000 clones listed, approximately 85% were seen once; the top ten hold about 0.22%. The specimen sequenced was PBMCs. Receptor source: a girl under 10 years old in good health and CMV-seronegative.

The chain is built from TRBV4-2 and TRBJ2-3; TRBD2 aligns across 11 bases. The CDR3 consists of 18 residues. V lost 5 bases, J lost 2 bases, and 12 bases stayed unmatched. Germline lookup yields CDR1 LGHNA and CDR2 YNFKEQ. CDR3 sequence: CASSYEQLTSGNTDTQYF. In DNA form, the CDR3 reads TGTGCCAGCAGCTACGAACAGTTGACTAGCGGGAACACAGATACGCAGTATTTT.

V and J are TRBV27 and TRBJ2-7, with D possibly TRBD2 on 5 matching bases. The CDR3 totals 15 residues. From germline, CDR1 is MNHEY and CDR2 SMNVEV (reference sequence). The germline V and J ends were trimmed by 3 bases and 0 bases, with 12 bases remaining between them. The CDR3 DNA follows: TGTGCCAGCAGTTTCGGTGTGAGCGGCTCCTACGAGCAGTACTTC. Its translation: CASSFGVSGSYEQYF.

This sequence joins TRBV4-1 and TRBJ1-2; D gene uncertain. V was clipped by 1 base and J by 4 bases, with 10 bases between them. The CDR3 is made up of 14 amino acids. The germline CDR1 and CDR2 sequences are MGHRA and YSYEKL. The CDR3 sequence: CASSQGGKGYGYTF. DNA for the CDR3: TGCGCCAGCAGCCAAGGCGGGAAGGGCTATGGCTACACCTTC.

The table lists this clone with a count of one. The chain joins TRBV14 to TRBJ2-4; possibly TRBD2 for D (6 bases). V gave up 6 bases and J gave up 0 bases, with 15 bases separating them. Germline-derived CDR1 and CDR2 are SGHDN and FVKESK. This CDR3 region has 16 residues. The CDR3, as DNA: TGTGCCAGCAGTGATTCGGGGACTCGAGCCAAAAACATTCAGTACTTC. It translates to CASSDSGTRAKNIQYF. The full variable domain, with the rest looked up from reference TRBV14 and TRBJ2-4, is EAGVTQFPSHSVIEKGQTVTLRCDPISGHDNLYWYRRVMGKEIKFLLHFVKESKQDESGMPNNRFLAERTGGTYSTLKVQPAELEDSGVYFCASSDSGTRAKNIQYFGAGTRLSVL.

The V call is TRBV6-5, the J call TRBJ1-1, with 7 bases identical to TRBD1. Germline-derived CDR1 and CDR2 are MNHEY and SVGAGI. Germline trimming cut 5 bases from V and 5 bases from J; bases unmatched to any gene: 5. The length of the CDR3 is 13 residues. In DNA form, the CDR3 reads TGTGCCAGCAGTAAGGGGGCGCGGACTGAAGCTTTCTTT. Protein product: CASSKGARTEAFF.

This chain uses TRBV7-9 with TRBJ2-1, with D possibly being TRBD2 (5 bases). The germline V and J ends were trimmed by 4 bases and 0 bases, with 10 bases remaining between them. Germline V gives CDR1 SEHNR, CDR2 FQNEAQ (reference sequence). This CDR3 is built from 15 residues. The CDR3, as DNA: TGTGCCAGCAGCTCGGTGGGGAGCTCCTACAATGAGCAGTTCTTC. Its translation: CASSSVGSSYNEQFF.

This chain's CDR3 is CASSSPAQGEQYF. CDR3 coding DNA: TGTGCCAGCAGTTCCCCGGCCCAGGGCGAGCAGTACTTC. This rearrangement joins TRBV6-5 to TRBJ2-7, with D tentatively TRBD1 (5 bases). The germline V gene has CDR1 MNHEY and CDR2 SVGAGI. V lost 4 bases and J 6 bases, leaving 13 bases between the germline ends. The CDR3 length is 13 residues.

The chain employs TRBV5-1 and TRBJ2-1, with D possibly TRBD2 on 5 matching bases. Trimming removed 4 bases at V and 8 bases at J, with 16 bases between. CDR3 length: 14 residues. Germline V CDR1 and CDR2: SGHRS, YFSETQ. Written as DNA, the CDR3 is TGCGCCAGCAGCCCCCTAACACTAGAGTATGAGCAGTTCTTC. The encoded protein is CASSPLTLEYEQFF.

This rearrangement joins TRBV30 to TRBJ1-2; no definite D call. The CDR3 runs 12 residues. Trimming pared 3 bases from V and 6 bases from J, leaving 11 bases between. CDR1 GTSNPN and CDR2 SVGIG come from the germline V gene (reference sequence). For the CDR3, the DNA is TGTGCCTGGAGGTTTTTGGGCGATGGCTACACCTTC. It specifies CAWRFLGDGYTF.

This clone was counted between two and nine times. This rearrangement joins TRBV5-1 to TRBJ2-7, with TRBD2 matching over 7 bases. Germline V CDR1 and CDR2: SGHRS, YFSETQ. This CDR3 is built from 16 residues. Trimming took 0 bases from V and 0 from J; bases not matched to a gene: 6. The CDR3, as DNA: TGCGCCAGCAGCTTGGCCGCTAGCGGTTTCTCCTACGAGCAGTACTTC. The encoded protein is CASSLAASGFSYEQYF.

The CDR3 spells CASSLKRGSNTGELFF. As DNA, the CDR3 is TGCGCCAGCAGCTTAAAGCGGGGATCGAACACCGGGGAGCTGTTTTTT. The chain links TRBV5-1 to TRBJ2-2; 7 positions agree with TRBD2. Per germline, CDR1 SGHRS and CDR2 YFSETQ. This CDR3 is 16 amino acids long. The ends lost 2 bases at V and 0 bases at J; junction bases unmatched: 4.

The chain carries TRBV19 and TRBJ2-1, with 7 bases that match TRBD2. Germline lookup yields CDR1 LNHDA and CDR2 SQIVND (reference sequence). The CDR3 runs to 13 residues. V was clipped by 7 bases and J by 5 bases; unmatched bases: 5. In nucleotides, the CDR3 is TGTGCCAGTAAAAGCGGGAACAACAATGAGCAGTTCTTC. Translated, it gives CASKSGNNNEQFF. Drawing the rest from reference TRBV19 and TRBJ2-1, the complete variable domain is DGGITQSPKYLFRKEGQNVTLSCEQNLNHDAMYWYRQDPGQGLRLIYYSQIVNDFQKGDIAEGYSVSREKKESFPLTVTSAQKNPTAFYLCASKSGNNNEQFFGPGTRLTVL.

In DNA form, the CDR3 reads TGTGCCAGCAGTTTATGGGGGACAGACACAGATACGCAGTATTTT. Its translation: CASSLWGTDTDTQYF. This chain links TRBV27 with TRBJ2-3, with 7 bases identical to TRBD1. V gave up 1 base and J gave up 2 bases; unmatched junction bases: 3. CDR1 is MNHEY and CDR2 is SMNVEV in the germline V gene (reference sequence). The length of the CDR3 is 15 residues.

Concerning this clone itself: Other nucleotide sequences from this sample produce the same CDR3. The chain combines TRBV2 with TRBJ2-7, with 8 positions matching TRBD2. This CDR3 has 14 residues. CDR1 and CDR2 from the germline V gene are SNHLY and FYNNEI. Unmatched junction bases numbered 5, after V lost 5 bases and J lost 2 bases. CDR3 amino acids: CASSLTSGTYEQYF. CDR3 sequence (DNA): TGTGCCAGCAGTTTAACTAGCGGAACCTACGAGCAGTACTTC.

The chain uses TRBV5-1 and TRBJ2-5; tentative D call: TRBD1 (5 bases). This CDR3 comprises 15 residues. Germline V CDR1 and CDR2: SGHRS, YFSETQ. Trimming took off 0 bases at V and 4 bases at J, with 13 bases between the two ends. CDR3 coding DNA: TGCGCCAGCAGCTTGGCGGGCAGGGTAGGAGAGACCCAGTACTTC. This encodes CASSLAGRVGETQYF.

The chain links TRBV4-2 to TRBJ2-7; 7 bases match TRBD2. This CDR3 is built from 16 residues. V shed 1 base and J 4 bases; nucleotides not matched to a gene: 10. Germline loops: CDR1 LGHNA, CDR2 YNFKEQ. Here the CDR3 reads CASSQVAPGGNYEQYF. In DNA, the CDR3 is TGTGCCAGCAGCCAAGTGGCCCCCGGGGGGAATTACGAGCAGTACTTC.

The chain links TRBV7-9 to TRBJ1-6, with D possibly TRBD1 on 6 matching bases. The CDR3 runs 15 residues. Germline V gene data show CDR1 as SEHNR and CDR2 as FQNEAQ (reference sequence). The V end lost 3 bases, the J end lost 10 bases, and 16 bases lay between the germline ends. The CDR3 DNA follows: TGTGCCAGCAGCTTTTACCCCGCAGGGGACTCACCCCTCCACTTT. Residues: CASSFYPAGDSPLHF.

V usage is TRBV7-7 and J usage is TRBJ2-3, with D possibly being TRBD2 (6 bases). Between the trimmed V and J ends, which lost 0 bases and 8 bases, there was a span of 9 bases. The germline gives CDR1 SSHAT, CDR2 FNYEAQ (reference sequence). This CDR3 is built from 13 residues. The CDR3 bases are TGTGCCAGCAGCTTAGCGACTAGAACTACGCAGTATTTT. Its protein product is CASSLATRTTQYF.

V usage is TRBV6-5 and J usage is TRBJ1-6, with 7 bases fitting TRBD1. The V segment lost 10 bases and the J segment 14 bases; nucleotides outside the gene matches: 14. Per germline, CDR1 MNHEY and CDR2 SVGAGI. The CDR3 is 13 residues long. The CDR3 loop reads CATARTGLGTLHF. In DNA form, the CDR3 reads TGTGCCACCGCCCGGACAGGTCTAGGCACCCTCCACTTT.